Listed below are T cell receptor beta chains from one sample, sequenced in a study of blood T cells in healthy people across ages. TCRdb independently ran MiXCR on the 5' RACE reads; one entry per CDR3 protein. The sample includes about 290,000 distinct CDR3 sequences, 25% to 30% of them seen just once. The sample was blood. These receptors all stem from a woman between 65 and 79 years old in good health. Each CDR3 is given with its conserved first and last residue. A D gene is named only where the DNA matches it firmly. Rows may omit the clone size; those that give it use once, few, many or a size class.

J: TRBJ1-1
size: few
V: TRBV7-6
D: TRBD1
DNA: TGTGCCAGCAGCCCTTGGGACGGACAGGTGAACACTGAAGCTTTCTTT
CDR3: CASSPWDGQVNTEAFF

J: TRBJ1-4
size: few
V: TRBV28
D: NA
DNA: TGTGCCAGCAGTAGCTACAGGGCTGGCGGTGAAAAACTGTTTTTT
CDR3: CASSSYRAGGEKLFF

J: TRBJ1-5
size: few
V: TRBV28
D: NA
DNA: TGTGCCAGTTATACCAATAGCAATCAGCCCCAGCATTTT
CDR3: CASYTNSNQPQHF

J: TRBJ2-7
size: NA
V: TRBV7-9
D: NA
DNA: TGTGCCAGCAGCTTAGAGGGGGGCCCCTTCTACGAGCAGTACTTC
CDR3: CASSLEGGPFYEQYF

J: TRBJ2-5
size: NA
V: TRBV20-1
D: TRBD2
DNA: TGCAGTGCCAAGGGACTAGCGGGAGCAGGGGGTCGGGAGACCCAGTACTTC
CDR3: CSAKGLAGAGGRETQYF

J: TRBJ2-5
size: NA
V: TRBV6-6
D: NA
DNA: TGTGCCAGCAGCCGATCCTCACGAAGCAACCACTTC
CDR3: CASSRSSRSNHF

J: TRBJ2-5
size: few
V: TRBV20-1
D: NA
DNA: TGCAGTGCCGTGTCTCCAGGGGCTAGCGGTGAAGAGACCCAGTACTTC
CDR3: CSAVSPGASGEETQYF

J: TRBJ1-1
size: NA
V: TRBV7-9
D: NA
DNA: TGTGCCAGCAGCCCCGCAGGGGCGCGGAGCACTGAAGCTTTCTTT
CDR3: CASSPAGARSTEAFF

J: TRBJ1-6
size: many
V: TRBV28
D: NA
DNA: TGTGCCAGCAGTTCCGGGAGTACGGGTTCACCCCTCCACTTT
CDR3: CASSSGSTGSPLHF

J: TRBJ2-1
size: NA
V: TRBV20-1
D: TRBD2
DNA: TGCAGTGCTAGAGATATCAGGAAAGGGACTAGCGGGACGAATGAGCAGTTCTTC
CDR3: CSARDIRKGTSGTNEQFF

J: TRBJ2-7
size: NA
V: TRBV27
D: TRBD1
DNA: TGTGCCAGCAGTAACCTGGACAGGCTCTACGAGCAGTACTTC
CDR3: CASSNLDRLYEQYF

J: TRBJ2-5
size: NA
V: TRBV7-2
D: TRBD1
DNA: TGTGCCAGCACCAGCAACAGGGGCGATGAGAGCCAGTACTTC
CDR3: CASTSNRGDESQYF

J: TRBJ2-7
size: few
V: TRBV28
D: NA
DNA: TGTGCCAGCAGATCTAGGACAGGAGGGTCCTACGAGCAGTACTTC
CDR3: CASRSRTGGSYEQYF

J: TRBJ2-7
size: many
V: TRBV13
D: TRBD2
DNA: TGTGCCAGCACTGGTCCGGGGGGTTCCTACGAGCAGTACTTC
CDR3: CASTGPGGSYEQYF

J: TRBJ1-5
size: NA
V: TRBV11-2
D: NA
DNA: TGTGCCAGCAGCTTAGGGTCCGGGGCAGAGGTAAATCAGCCCCAGCATTTT
CDR3: CASSLGSGAEVNQPQHF

J: TRBJ2-7
size: once
V: TRBV7-9
D: NA
DNA: TGTGCCAGCAGCTTAGCTGAGACAGTAGGCAACGAGCAGTACTTC
CDR3: CASSLAETVGNEQYF

J: TRBJ2-3
size: few
V: TRBV12-3/TRBV12-4
D: NA
DNA: TGTGCCAGCAGTTGGCGGAGCGTTGCCGGGGGGCAGTATTTT
CDR3: CASSWRSVAGGQYF

J: TRBJ2-7
size: NA
V: TRBV20-1
D: NA
DNA: TGCAGTGCTACCTCCCCCTACGAGCAGTACTTC
CDR3: CSATSPYEQYF

J: TRBJ2-3
size: NA
V: TRBV28
D: NA
DNA: TGTGCCAGCAGTTTGTCCGCCACAGATACGCAGTATTTT
CDR3: CASSLSATDTQYF

J: TRBJ2-7
size: few
V: TRBV12-3/TRBV12-4
D: TRBD2
DNA: TGTGCCAGCAGACCATCACTAGCGGGAGGGCCCTACGAGCAGTACTTC
CDR3: CASRPSLAGGPYEQYF

J: TRBJ2-1
size: NA
V: TRBV5-1
D: NA
DNA: TGCGCCAGCAGCTTGAGGTCACAGGAGAGCTCCTACAATGAGCAGTTCTTC
CDR3: CASSLRSQESSYNEQFF

J: TRBJ2-7
size: few
V: TRBV7-3
D: TRBD2
DNA: TGTGCCAGCAGTTTAACGACTAGCGAAAAGCAGTACTTC
CDR3: CASSLTTSEKQYF

J: TRBJ2-7
size: few
V: TRBV10-3
D: TRBD2
DNA: TGTGCCACCTCAAGCGGGAGGGCCTCCTACGAGCAGTACTTC
CDR3: CATSSGRASYEQYF

J: TRBJ2-7
size: NA
V: TRBV20-1
D: NA
DNA: TGCAGTGCTATACGACAAGTACTAGCCGAGCAGTACTTC
CDR3: CSAIRQVLAEQYF

J: TRBJ2-5
size: few
V: TRBV6-5
D: NA
DNA: TGTGCCAGCAGTTCGGCGGGGTCGTACCAAGAGACCCAGTACTTC
CDR3: CASSSAGSYQETQYF

J: TRBJ1-4
size: NA
V: TRBV9
D: NA
DNA: TGTGCCAGCAGCCTCTCCACCCACCTAGGGAGAGGAGAAGAAAAACTGTTTTTT
CDR3: CASSLSTHLGRGEEKLFF

J: TRBJ1-6
size: NA
V: TRBV7-2
D: NA
DNA: TGTGCCAGCAGCTTAGGGACAGATAATTCACCCCTCCACTTT
CDR3: CASSLGTDNSPLHF

J: TRBJ2-3
size: NA
V: TRBV6-5
D: TRBD1
DNA: TGTGCCAGCAGTGCTGGACAGGGTACGCAGTATTTT
CDR3: CASSAGQGTQYF

J: TRBJ1-2
size: few
V: TRBV28
D: NA
DNA: TGTGCCAGCAGTTCCCCCGTAGATGGGGCCTACTATGGCTACACCTTC
CDR3: CASSSPVDGAYYGYTF

J: TRBJ2-5
size: NA
V: TRBV2
D: TRBD1
DNA: TGTGCCACCAGTTGGGACAGACAAGAGACCCAGTACTTC
CDR3: CATSWDRQETQYF

J: TRBJ2-3
size: NA
V: TRBV20-1
D: NA
DNA: TGCAGTGCTAGTGCCGGGAGAAGCACAGATACGCAGTATTTT
CDR3: CSASAGRSTDTQYF

J: TRBJ1-5
size: NA
V: TRBV6-5
D: NA
DNA: TGTGCCAGCAGTTACTCGTGGGGGCTCCGTCAGCCCCAGCATTTT
CDR3: CASSYSWGLRQPQHF

J: TRBJ2-5
size: once
V: TRBV28
D: NA
DNA: TGTGCCAGCAGTTTCATAGGTGTGGCCGCACCCGGGACCCAGTACTTC
CDR3: CASSFIGVAAPGTQYF

J: TRBJ1-3
size: NA
V: TRBV7-2
D: NA
DNA: TGTGCCAGCAGTCAGGGCGGCATCTCTGGAAACACCATATATTTT
CDR3: CASSQGGISGNTIYF

J: TRBJ1-5
size: NA
V: TRBV19
D: NA
DNA: TGTGCCACATCGGGACGGGGAATGAGGGGCAATCAGCCCCAGCATTTT
CDR3: CATSGRGMRGNQPQHF

J: TRBJ2-5
size: many
V: TRBV15
D: NA
DNA: TGTGCCACCAGCAGAGATAGCGGAGAGACCCAGTACTTC
CDR3: CATSRDSGETQYF